The T cell receptor beta chain described here comes from a study of long-term antiretroviral therapy in people with HIV. The sample holds one count of this clone. Survey level was the resolution at which the v3.0 immunoSEQ assay ran. TCRdb's copy holds only in-frame clones and misses some; the assay was immunoSEQ multiplex PCR. The sample holds some 34,000 clones; 95% to 97% are singletons and the top ten take over 2%. V was trimmed by 1 base and J by 6 bases, leaving 9 bases between them. From germline, CDR1 is LGHNA and CDR2 YNFKEQ. CDR3 length: 14 residues. The gene calls are TRBV4-2 and TRBJ2-2; unclear D gene. The source of this sequence is a man aged 25-40 years with HIV. Material: unsorted PBMCs, obtained 6.5 to 6.6 years after starting antiretroviral therapy. The CDR3 here is CASSQGLVPGELFF. DNA for the CDR3: TGTGCCAGCAGCCAAGGTTTGGTTCCCGGGGAGCTGTTTTTT.